The 21 T cell receptor beta chains reported below all come from one sample, sequenced in a study of blood T cell repertoires in COVID-19. Assay used: immunoSEQ multiplex PCR; TCRdb lists only in-frame clones, some missing. Of roughly 400,000 clones in the sample, roughly 91% are singletons; the top ten hold 1.7%. The specimen was PBMCs or T cells enriched from blood (not recorded which). The receptors stem from a woman in her twenties or thirties who had recovered from COVID-19.

The V gene is TRBV18, the J gene TRBJ2-2; D uncertain. Germline CDR1 is KGHSH and CDR2 is LQKENI. This CDR3 is 16 amino acids long. Between the trimmed V and J ends, which lost 3 bases and 1 base, there was a span of 12 bases. The CDR3 nucleotides read TGTGCCAGCTCACCGAACAGATTAAGGAACACCGGGGAGCTGTTTTTT. This codes for CASSPNRLRNTGELFF.

The V and J genes are TRBV11-3 and TRBJ2-1; 10 bases map to TRBD2. This CDR3 contains 15 residues. The germline gives CDR1 SGHNT, CDR2 YENEEA. The V gene end was trimmed by 5 bases and the J gene end by 5 bases; junction bases not matched to a gene: 6. This CDR3 reads CASSPRTSGHNEQFF. CDR3 in DNA: TGTGCCAGCAGCCCACGGACTAGCGGCCACAATGAGCAGTTCTTC.

CDR3 bases: TGTGCCACCCGAGCGGGAGCCCACAATGAGCAGTTCTTC. Protein sequence: CATRAGAHNEQFF. V gene TRBV7-9 combines with J gene TRBJ2-1, with 8 bases lining up with TRBD2. J was trimmed by 5 bases and V by 10 bases; bases with no gene match: 7. Germline V gene lookup returns CDR1 SEHNR and CDR2 FQNEAQ (reference sequence). The CDR3 sequence is 13 residues long. The entire variable domain, with the rest obtained from reference TRBV7-9 and TRBJ2-1, is as follows: DTGVSQNPRHKITKRGQNVTFRCDPISEHNRLYWYRQTLGQGPEFLTYFQNEAQLEKSRLLSDRFSAERPKGSFSTLEIQRTEQGDSAMYLCATRAGAHNEQFFGPGTRLTVL.

The rearrangement uses TRBV2 and TRBJ2-3; tentative D call: TRBD2 (5 bases). In germline, CDR1 is SNHLY, CDR2 FYNNEI. Trimming cost V 6 bases and J 0 bases, with 13 bases left between them. CDR3 length equals 15 residues. DNA for the CDR3: TGTGCCAGCAGCTATGTCAGGACTAGCACAGATACGCAGTATTTT. Its protein product is CASSYVRTSTDTQYF.

CDR3 DNA sequence: TGTGCCAGCAGTTACCCCTTGACAGGGATGAACACTGAAGCTTTCTTT. As protein: CASSYPLTGMNTEAFF. The gene calls are TRBV6-2 or TRBV6-3 and TRBJ1-1; 7 nucleotides agree with TRBD1. Trimming at V came to 2 bases and at J to 0 bases, leaving 6 bases not matched to a gene. Germline V gene lookup returns CDR1 MNHEY and CDR2 SVGEGT. CDR3 size: 16 residues.

This clone was found many times. The V call is TRBV7-9, the J call TRBJ1-6; TRBD1 matches 7 bases. Germline CDR1 SEHNR, CDR2 FQNEAQ (reference sequence). The length of the CDR3 is 18 residues. J lost 0 bases, V lost 3 bases, and 8 bases had no gene match. The CDR3 spells CASSLKTGTSSYNSPLHF. The CDR3 region has the DNA TGTGCCAGCAGCTTGAAGACAGGGACAAGCTCCTATAATTCACCCCTCCACTTT.

This rearrangement joins TRBV5-1 to TRBJ2-3, with 7 positions matching TRBD2. Trimming cost V 7 bases and J 4 bases; bases outside gene matches: 12. The CDR3 consists of 15 residues. Germline CDR1 and CDR2: SGHRS and YFSETQ. The CDR3 loop reads CASGRTGTTSDTQYF. As DNA, the CDR3 is TGCGCCAGCGGACGTACCGGGACTACTTCAGATACGCAGTATTTT.

The chain carries TRBV7-3 and TRBJ2-1; 12 bases are shared with TRBD2. CDR1 SGHTA and CDR2 FQGTGA come from the germline V gene. The CDR3 is made up of 17 amino acids. The ends lost 4 bases at V and 8 bases at J; junction bases unmatched: 12. The CDR3 reads CASSSYATSGGGHEQFF. CDR3 in DNA: TGTGCCAGCAGCTCATACGCGACTAGCGGGGGAGGCCATGAGCAGTTCTTC.

The V and J genes are TRBV30 and TRBJ1-2; the match to TRBD1 covers 7 bases. Germline CDR1 GTSNPN, CDR2 SVGIG (reference sequence). The CDR3 sequence is 15 residues long. V dropped 0 bases and J dropped 1; count of bases not matched to a gene: 5. The CDR3 region has the DNA TGTGCCTGGAGTGTCCCCCGACAGGGTAACTATGGCTACACCTTC. Translated, it gives CAWSVPRQGNYGYTF.

The chain links TRBV6-1 to TRBJ1-2; D might be TRBD1 (5 bases). There are 14 residues in the CDR3. Germline V gene lookup returns CDR1 MNHNS and CDR2 SASEGT. With 7 bases removed from V and 0 bases from J, the gap between germline ends came to 12 bases. The CDR3 DNA reads as TGTGCCAGCATCACGGACACTGCTAACTATGGCTACACCTTC. As protein: CASITDTANYGYTF.

There are a few counts of this clone. This sequence joins TRBV7-9 and TRBJ1-1; tentatively, D is TRBD1 (5 bases). The CDR3 totals 15 residues. Looked up from germline, CDR1 is SEHNR and CDR2 is FQNEAQ (reference sequence). The V gene lost 2 bases and the J gene lost 4 bases, with 14 bases spanning the gap. The CDR3 region has the DNA TGTGCCAGCAGCTTATCCCGGGGGGAGGGCACTGAAGCTTTCTTT. It yields the protein CASSLSRGEGTEAFF.

V usage is TRBV7-3 and J usage is TRBJ1-5; 7 positions match TRBD1. The V and J ends lost 5 bases and 6 bases, in that order; junction bases with no gene match: 10. The CDR3 loop spans 15 amino acids. Germline-derived CDR1 and CDR2 are SGHTA and FQGTGA. CDR3 residues: CASSARQGLFQPQHF. CDR3 coding DNA: TGTGCCAGCAGCGCACGACAGGGTCTCTTTCAGCCCCAGCATTTT.

This sequence joins TRBV9 and TRBJ2-7, with 7 bases matching TRBD2. Germline trimming cut 1 base from V and 2 bases from J; bases unmatched to any gene: 3. The CDR3 sequence is 14 residues long. The germline CDR1 and CDR2 sequences are SGDLS and YYNGEE. The CDR3 region has the DNA TGTGCCAGCAGCGTAAGCGGGATTCCCTACGAGCAGTACTTC. This sequence encodes CASSVSGIPYEQYF.

This clone is a singleton in its sample. The V and J genes are TRBV3-1 (or the pseudogene TRBV3-2) and TRBJ1-3; D perhaps matches TRBD1 (5 bases). Germline V CDR1 and CDR2: LGHDT, YNNKEL (reference sequence). V lost 1 base and J lost 0, with 7 bases in between. The CDR3 spans 15 residues. CDR3 in DNA: TGTGCCAGCAGCCAAGGGGGCCTCTCTGGAAACACCATATATTTT. It encodes CASSQGGLSGNTIYF.

The chain has TRBV5-1 and TRBJ2-2, with D possibly TRBD1 on 6 matching bases. Trimming stripped 1 base from V and 3 bases from J, with 10 bases between. Germline V lookup: CDR1 SGHRS, CDR2 YFSETQ. The CDR3 consists of 15 residues. The CDR3 DNA follows: TGCGCCAGCAGCTTGAAAGGGGGTTACACCGGGGAGCTGTTTTTT. Translated, it gives CASSLKGGYTGELFF.

The chain carries TRBV7-2 and TRBJ2-7, with TRBD1 matching over 8 bases. J lost 2 bases, V lost 6 bases, and 6 bases had no gene match. Germline-derived CDR1 and CDR2 are SGHTA and FQGNSA. This CDR3 region has 14 residues. The CDR3 nucleotides are TGTGCCAGCAGACCCTTGGACAGGGCCTACGAGCAGTACTTC. It encodes CASRPLDRAYEQYF. Looking up the rest from reference TRBV7-2 and TRBJ2-7 gives the full variable domain: GAGVSQSPSNKVTEKGKDVELRCDPISGHTALYWYRQSLGQGLEFLIYFQGNSAPDKSGLPSDRFSAERTGGSVSTLTIQRTQQEDSAVYLCASRPLDRAYEQYFGPGTRLTVT.

V gene TRBV15 combines with J gene TRBJ2-3, with D maybe TRBD2 (6 bases). Trimming left V 8 bases short and J 3 bases short, with 12 bases between. Per the germline V gene, CDR1 is LNHNV and CDR2 is YYDKDF (reference sequence). The CDR3 extends over 13 amino acids. CDR3 coding DNA: TGTGCCACCCTAGCGTTCGGAACAGATACGCAGTATTTT. It translates to CATLAFGTDTQYF.

The chain has TRBV7-2 and TRBJ2-7; D not resolved. The V end was cut by 2 bases, the J end by 1 base, with 12 bases between. CDR3 length: 15 amino acids. Germline-derived CDR1 and CDR2 are SGHTA and FQGNSA. The CDR3 sequence: CASSLIALQSYEQYF. CDR3 nucleotides: TGTGCCAGCAGCTTAATTGCTTTACAATCCTACGAGCAGTACTTC.

This chain uses TRBV21-1 with TRBJ1-4; TRBD1, the D gene given by the table, was not confirmed from the DNA. TRBV21-1 is flagged as a pseudogene. This CDR3 has 16 residues. The CDR3 sequence is CASKRGTPGFCEKLFF. The CDR3, as DNA: TGTGCCAGCAAGAGGGGGACGCCAGGGTTTTGTGAAAAACTGTTTTTT.

V usage is TRBV2 and J usage is TRBJ1-2; D might be TRBD1 (6 bases). Between the trimmed V and J ends, which lost 2 bases and 3 bases, there was a span of 10 bases. Per the germline V gene, CDR1 is SNHLY and CDR2 is FYNNEI. This CDR3 is 14 amino acids long. In nucleotides, the CDR3 is TGTGCCAGCAGTGAACAGGGGCTGGACTATGGCTACACCTTC. Translation gives CASSEQGLDYGYTF.

This clone was observed a single time. The CDR3 DNA reads as TGTGCCAGCAGACTTGAAACAGGGTACGTCGGGGAGCTGTTTTTT. Protein sequence: CASRLETGYVGELFF. This chain joins TRBV28 and TRBJ2-2; D is possibly TRBD1 (6 bases). This CDR3 contains 15 residues. V was cut by 6 bases and J by 7 bases, with 18 bases left in between. CDR1 and CDR2 (germline): MDHEN, SYDVKM.